This TCR beta chain was sequenced during a study of T cell responses to AZD1222 COVID-19 vaccine. Generated by immunoSEQ multiplex PCR, the TCRdb table keeps only in-frame clones and is missing some. The sample contains 140,000 or so clones, about 90% of which appear only once. Looked up from germline, CDR1 is SGHTA and CDR2 is FQGTGA. V was shortened by 3 bases and J by 1 base, with 10 bases between the two germline ends. The CDR3 covers 15 residues. This sequence originates from an adult who received the MenACWY meningococcal vaccine as a control. The sample was peripheral blood, taken 28 days after the second dose of the MenACWY control vaccine. The gene calls are TRBV7-3 and TRBJ1-3; a possible D gene is TRBD1 (6 bases). This chain's CDR3 is CASSFDTGSGNTIYF. CDR3 sequence (DNA): TGTGCCAGCAGCTTTGACACAGGGTCTGGAAACACCATATATTTT. Together with reference TRBV7-3 and TRBJ1-3, the CDR3 gives the full variable domain: GAGVSQTPSNKVTEKGKYVELRCDPISGHTALYWYRQSLGQGPEFLIYFQGTGAADDSGLPNDRFFAVRPEGSVSTLKIQRTERGDSAVYLCASSFDTGSGNTIYFGEGSWLTVV.